This T cell receptor (beta chain) came from a study of blood T cell repertoires in COVID-19. Sequenced by immunoSEQ multiplex PCR; TCRdb stores in-frame clones only, minus some. The sample lists roughly 220,000 clones, about 79% occurring once. This clone came up a few times. Germline values: CDR1 MNHEY, CDR2 SVGEGT. This CDR3 is built from 19 residues. The V gene end was trimmed by 2 bases and the J gene end by 6 bases; junction bases not matched to a gene: 19. This chain links TRBV6-2 or TRBV6-3 with TRBJ1-5; TRBD1 aligns across 7 bases. Sequences were obtained from PBMCs or T cells enriched from blood (not recorded which). The sequence was collected from a middle-aged woman with acute COVID-19. This chain's CDR3 is CASSYSRRTGLWGGQPQHF. CDR3 nucleotide sequence: TGTGCCAGCAGTTACAGTCGTAGGACAGGATTGTGGGGCGGTCAGCCCCAGCATTTT.